This T cell receptor beta chain was obtained from a study of memory CD4+ T cells and cytomegalovirus serostatus. The sort gate was single viable CD3+CD4+CD8-CD45RO+ cells for memory CD4+ T cells. Positive selection with CD4 microbeads enriched total CD4+ T cells. The CDR3 contains 16 residues. Germline CDR1 and CDR2: SGHRS and YFSETQ. V lost 4 bases to trimming and J lost 5 bases; unmatched junction nucleotides: 12. Some clones are missing from TCRdb's copy, which holds only in-frame ones; the method was immunoSEQ multiplex PCR. This sample has more than 40,000 clones; 76% occur once, and the top ten carry roughly 6.7%. Study-level results: CD4+ memory repertoires contained 67 of 164 reported CMV TCRbeta sequences.

Points on this clone: Antigen unknown.

The chain recombines TRBV5-1 with TRBJ2-1; 7 bases align to TRBD2. The TCR comes from an adult in good health and CMV-seronegative. Sequencing was carried out using memory CD4+ T cells from blood. CDR3 sequence reads: CASSPLLSGGNNEQFF. The CDR3 region has the DNA TGCGCCAGCAGCCCCCTATTGTCGGGAGGAAACAATGAGCAGTTCTTC.